This is a list of T cell receptor beta chains from one sample in a study of cytomegalovirus exposure and HLA in healthy donors. The method was immunoSEQ multiplex PCR; TCRdb's version includes in-frame clones alone and lacks a portion of them. There are fewer than 300,000 clones in the sample; roughly 80% occur only once, and around 0.33% lies in the top ten. The specimen was PBMCs. These receptors originate from a girl aged 2-10 years in good health and CMV-seronegative. Each CDR3 is given with its conserved first and last residue.

>TRBJ1-2|TRBV27
CASSLLPRQGLYGYTF
>TRBJ2-7|TRBV7-3
CASSLNPGTTYEQYF
>TRBJ2-7|TRBV10-3
CAISEPTFWDRGPYEQYF
>TRBJ1-5|TRBV30
CAWTYGTGDQPQHF
>TRBJ2-7|TRBV7-2
CASSLVGAGVYEQYF
>TRBJ2-7|TRBV28
CASSAPERGYPYEQYF
>TRBJ1-1|TRBV28
CASSLLQGTTEAFF
>TRBJ1-1|TRBV19
CASSPPYRGRSTTNTEAFF
>TRBJ1-1|TRBV7-9
CASSSDRARGAFF
>TRBJ2-7|TRBV6-5
CASTRRGSYEQYF
>TRBJ2-1|TRBV5-4
CASNRGREQFF
>TRBJ2-5|TRBV5-1
CASSWARGGLQETQYF
>TRBJ1-1|TRBV5-1
CASSLAAVGNTEAFF
>TRBJ2-5|TRBV14
CASSPSQAGTQYF
>TRBJ2-3|TRBV15
CATSRGTLRDTDTQYF
>TRBJ2-7|TRBV10-3
CSNGNRENGEQYF
>TRBJ2-2|TRBV14
CASSPRVTGELFF
>TRBJ2-5|TRBV6-1
CASSESQRRQETQYF
>TRBJ2-7|TRBV7-9
CASSLPGSRRDEQYF
>TRBJ2-3|TRBV5-4
CASSLGGQWGSTDTQYF
>TRBJ1-5|TRBV6-7
CASSYWSSFFDRRSSGSNQPQHF
>TRBJ2-5|TRBV29-1
CSVEPRQAQETQYF
>TRBJ1-6|TRBV2
CASRGPHLYNSPLHF
>TRBJ2-5|TRBV12-5
CASGLPGEETQYF
>TRBJ2-3|TRBV7-6
CASSLVGALGGATGDTQYF
>TRBJ2-1|TRBV10-2
CASSGDGSYNEQFF
>TRBJ1-4|TRBV29-1
CSVQGATNEKLFF
>TRBJ1-5|TRBV7-2
CASSLGQGYQPQHF
>TRBJ1-2|TRBV18
CASSVRDTPSGYGYTF
>TRBJ2-7|TRBV7-8
CASSLAHRAIYEQYF
>TRBJ2-5|TRBV28
CASDYSWASGSETQYF
>TRBJ2-3|TRBV18
CASSPGAADTQYF
>TRBJ2-1|TRBV7-8
CASRTWTSGGTYNEQFF
>TRBJ2-7|TRBV5-1
CASSLVLAGGYEQYF
>TRBJ2-1|TRBV5-1
CASSASSGGAVEQFF
>TRBJ2-5|TRBV6-5
CASSSTVTSETQYF
>TRBJ2-2|TRBV7-3
CASSPDRLNTGELFF
>TRBJ2-5|TRBV7-9
CASSLRTSGRGETQYF
>TRBJ2-4|TRBV7-9
CASSLGDRYFF
>TRBJ2-1|TRBV5-1
CASSFTGGDEQFF
>TRBJ1-2|TRBV2
CASRRDSDFYGYTF
>TRBJ2-2|TRBV7-2
CASSLALAGGLNTGELFF
>TRBJ1-5|TRBV10-1
CASKPGQGDQPQHF
>TRBJ2-5|TRBV13
CASSSAPGSSGRETQYF
>TRBJ2-1|TRBV19
CASTHRGQSGSYNEQFF
>TRBJ1-5|TRBV12-5
CASELRQGGPGNQPQHF
>TRBJ1-4|TRBV5-1
CASSLGNTGLNEKLFF
>TRBJ2-5|TRBV5-3
CARSLELQEETQYF
>TRBJ2-2|TRBV27
CASSLLPDTGELFF
>TRBJ1-2|TRBV5-1
CASSLGSYGYTF
>TRBJ1-3|TRBV15
CATTLNRGTGNTIYF
>TRBJ2-3|TRBV6-6
CASRNRGRGRTDTQYF
>TRBJ2-3|TRBV30
CAQVKRETSDTQYF
>TRBJ2-4|TRBV28
CASSKPRLAKNIQYF
>TRBJ2-3|TRBV5-1
CASSLVGTGVRIGADTQYF
>TRBJ1-6|TRBV7-2
CASSYQGVTYNSPLHF
>TRBJ2-3|TRBV4-2
CASSQDTQLAGGQYF
>TRBJ2-1|TRBV10-2
CASSDLPDRVQFF